This TCR beta chain was retrieved from a study of immune evolution from preneoplasia to lung adenocarcinoma. Overall study results and limits: Later-stage lesions appeared to have more T cells, more diversity, less clonality.

This clone has just one count. The antigen is undetermined. V lost 8 bases to trimming and J lost 2 bases; unmatched junction nucleotides: 13. There are 16 residues in the CDR3. CDR1 is MGHRA and CDR2 is YSYEKL in the germline V gene. Here immunoSEQ multiplex PCR was the method, and the copy in TCRdb shows in-frame clones only, minus some. The sample yields 15,000 or so clones, 81% seen once. Patient tissue came from resections in Japan or China, 2014–2017. Each case's diagnosis was confirmed by two pathologists on H&E. Nucleic acids came from premalignant or tumor cells enriched by macro-dissection. The material sequenced was FFPE minimally invasive lung adenocarcinoma tissue. This clonotype was obtained from a person aged 60-80 years with lung adenocarcinoma. The rearrangement links TRBV4-1 to TRBJ2-3, with 7 bases matching TRBD1. For the CDR3, the DNA is TGCGCCAGCGCTGGGGACAGATCCTCCTTCACAGATACGCAGTATTTT. It specifies CASAGDRSSFTDTQYF.